Below are 7 T cell receptor beta chains sequenced from a single sample in a study of cytomegalovirus exposure and HLA in healthy donors. PCR primers comprised 60 Vbeta and 13 Jbeta primers. Measured with immunoSEQ multiplex PCR; TCRdb has only the in-frame clones, and not every one. The profile shows roughly 200,000 clones, around 77% of them singletons. What was sequenced was PBMCs. The receptors here all came from a man between 60 and 70 years old in good health and CMV-seronegative.

The chain uses TRBV7-8 and TRBJ1-3, with D tentatively TRBD1 (6 bases). Germline V gives CDR1 SGHVS, CDR2 FQNEAQ. This CDR3 spans 17 amino acids. Between the trimmed V and J ends, which lost 4 bases and 11 bases, there was a span of 27 bases. The DNA for the CDR3 is TGTGCCAGCAGCTCCTCTGTTAGGGGGGGGTCGGCAGGAGCCATATATTTT. Protein: CASSSSVRGGSAGAIYF.

In its sample, this clone was seen a few times. The chain recombines TRBV5-1 with TRBJ2-3; TRBD2 agrees at 8 bases. The CDR3 runs 16 residues. Germline V gene data show CDR1 as SGHRS and CDR2 as YFSETQ. The V gene end was trimmed by 4 bases and the J gene end by 2 bases; junction bases not matched to a gene: 9. CDR3 sequence reads: CASSAPGGANTDTQYF. The CDR3 region has the DNA TGCGCCAGCAGCGCCCCCGGGGGGGCCAACACAGATACGCAGTATTTT.

V gene TRBV28 combines with J gene TRBJ1-6, with 10 bases lining up with TRBD1. The CDR3 sequence is 17 residues long. Germline values: CDR1 MDHEN, CDR2 SYDVKM. The junction had 6 bases not matched to a gene; V was cut back by 2 bases and J by 5 bases. The CDR3 region is CASSLGLGTGDNSPLHF. CDR3 coding DNA: TGTGCCAGCAGTTTAGGCCTCGGGACAGGGGATAATTCACCCCTCCACTTT. Full variable domain (rest looked up from reference TRBV28 and TRBJ1-6): DVKVTQSSRYLVKRTGEKVFLECVQDMDHENMFWYRQDPGLGLRLIYFSYDVKMKEKGDIPEGYSVSREKKERFSLILESASTNQTSMYLCASSLGLGTGDNSPLHFGNGTRLTVT.

The CDR3 region is CSAPEETQYF. The CDR3 coding sequence is TGCAGTGCTCCAGAAGAGACCCAGTACTTC. The chain carries TRBV20-1 and TRBJ2-5; D ambiguous. V was pared by 5 bases and J by 3 bases, with 4 bases between. The CDR3 runs 10 residues. Germline loops: CDR1 DFQATT, CDR2 SNEGSKA (reference sequence).

V usage is TRBV4-1 and J usage is TRBJ2-2; a weak D match, TRBD1 (6 bases). CDR1 and CDR2 (germline): MGHRA, YSYEKL. This CDR3 contains 17 residues. V was shortened by 0 bases and J by 0 bases, with 11 bases between the two germline ends. The CDR3 DNA reads TGCGCCAGCAGCCAAGATCTAACAGGGACGAACACCGGGGAGCTGTTTTTT. Residues: CASSQDLTGTNTGELFF.

J is TRBJ1-6 and V is TRBV13; possible D gene TRBD1, 6 bases. Trimming removed 4 bases from V and 2 bases from J, with 12 bases in between. The CDR3 totals 16 residues. Germline loops: CDR1 PRHDT, CDR2 FYEKMQ (reference sequence). The CDR3 spells CASSSRGAPYNSPLHF. The CDR3, as DNA: TGTGCCAGCAGCTCCCGGGGGGCACCCTATAATTCACCCCTCCACTTT. The whole variable domain, filled in from reference TRBV13 and TRBJ1-6, reads AAGVIQSPRHLIKEKRETATLKCYPIPRHDTVYWYQQGPGQDPQFLISFYEKMQSDKGSIPDRFSAQQFSDYHSELNMSSLELGDSALYFCASSSRGAPYNSPLHFGNGTRLTVT.

As concerns this clone: The junction differs from germline at one of its ends, possibly a read error. The genes are TRBV13 and TRBJ2-1; D might be TRBD1 (6 bases). The CDR3 loop spans 16 amino acids. Germline V CDR1 and CDR2: PRHDT, FYEKMQ (reference sequence). CDR3 region: CASNLRGSTQGNEQFF. The CDR3 DNA sequence: TGTGCCAGCAACTTAAGGGGGAGCACCCAAGGGAATGAGCAGTTCTTC.